This entry lists 30 T cell receptor beta chains sequenced from one sample in a study of T cell responses to AZD1222 COVID-19 vaccine. Sequenced by immunoSEQ multiplex PCR; TCRdb stores in-frame clones only, minus some. Among some 140,000 clones, roughly nine tenths were seen once, and the ten largest hold 2.5% to 4%. Sequencing was performed on peripheral blood, taken on day 0 of AZD1222 vaccination. All receptors derive from an adult in good health.

The V gene is TRBV18, the J gene TRBJ2-1; D gene uncertain. The CDR3 totals 13 residues. Germline CDR1 and CDR2: KGHSH and LQKENI. V lost 6 bases and J lost 0, with 6 bases in between. CDR3 bases: TGTGCCAGCTCGCCCAGCTCCTACAATGAGCAGTTCTTC. This sequence encodes CASSPSSYNEQFF.

The count of this clone is one. The genes are TRBV11-2 and TRBJ1-2, with D unclear. CDR1 and CDR2 from the germline V gene are SGHAT and FQNNGV. V lost 4 bases to trimming and J lost 6 bases, with 18 bases between them. The CDR3 is made up of 15 amino acids. For the CDR3, the DNA is TGTGCCAGCAGCTCAAAAACCCCGCCCGGCAATGGCTACACCTTC. This translates into CASSSKTPPGNGYTF.

This chain connects TRBV7-6 to TRBJ2-7, with TRBD2 matching over 9 bases. The V segment lost 0 bases and the J segment 1 base; nucleotides outside the gene matches: 7. This CDR3 contains 17 residues. The germline gives CDR1 SGHVS, CDR2 FNYEAQ. The CDR3 DNA reads as TGTGCCAGCAGCTTAGCGTTGTCTAGCGGGATATCCTACGAGCAGTACTTC. Its protein product is CASSLALSSGISYEQYF. The variable domain in full, with the rest retrieved from reference TRBV7-6 and TRBJ2-7, is GAGVSQSPRYKVTKRGQDVALRCDPISGHVSLYWYRQALGQGPEFLTYFNYEAQQDKSGLPNDRFSAERPEGSISTLTIQRTEQRDSAMYRCASSLALSSGISYEQYFGPGTRLTVT.

The gene calls are TRBV12-3 or TRBV12-4 and TRBJ2-5; no firm D call. With 7 bases removed from V and 4 bases from J, the gap between germline ends came to 13 bases. The CDR3 has 13 amino acids. This chain's CDR3 is CASTADISETQYF. DNA of the CDR3: TGTGCCAGCACCGCCGACATATCAGAGACCCAGTACTTC.

The chain is built from TRBV9 and TRBJ2-7; no definite D call. V lost 4 bases and J 2 bases, leaving 13 bases between the germline ends. Germline CDR1 SGDLS, CDR2 YYNGEE. This CDR3 region has 14 residues. The DNA of the CDR3 is TGTGCCAGCAGCCCACCAAGCAGTCCCTACGAGCAGTACTTC. Translation: CASSPPSSPYEQYF.

This clone occurred once. The chain links TRBV27 to TRBJ1-1; D is uncertain. The germline CDR1 and CDR2 sequences are MNHEY and SMNVEV (reference sequence). V was cut by 2 bases and J by 1 base, with 8 bases left in between. The CDR3 contains 14 residues. CDR3 in DNA: TGTGCCAGCAGTTTACGGGTCCCGAACACTGAAGCTTTCTTT. Its translation is CASSLRVPNTEAFF.

This sequence joins TRBV5-5 and TRBJ1-1, with 9 nucleotides matching TRBD1. CDR1 and CDR2 (germline): SGHKS, YYEKEE (reference sequence). V lost 0 bases to trimming and J lost 4 bases; unmatched junction nucleotides: 7. CDR3 size: 16 residues. CDR3 protein: CASSLGTGVQSTEAFF. The CDR3, as DNA: TGTGCCAGCAGCTTGGGGACAGGGGTCCAGAGCACTGAAGCTTTCTTT.

The chain links TRBV9 to TRBJ2-1, with TRBD2 matching 12 bases. This CDR3 is 17 amino acids long. Germline lookup yields CDR1 SGDLS and CDR2 YYNGEE. J lost 6 bases, V lost 0 bases, and 7 bases had no gene match. CDR3 nucleotides: TGTGCCAGCAGCGTAGGGTGGAGACTAGCGGGAGCCAATGAGCAGTTCTTC. Translation: CASSVGWRLAGANEQFF.

The table lists this clone with a count of one. The chain's CDR3 is CASSQKSATTGDYGYTF. CDR3 DNA: TGCGCCAGCAGTCAAAAATCCGCCACGACAGGTGACTATGGCTACACCTTC. V usage is TRBV23-1 and J usage is TRBJ1-2; TRBD1 might be the D (6 bases). Being an ORF, TRBV23-1 has a function that is uncertain. Between the trimmed V and J ends, which lost 2 bases and 3 bases, there was a span of 19 bases. The CDR3 covers 17 residues.

The CDR3 DNA reads as TGCAGCGTTGAGACAGGGGTTATAGCTGAAGCTTTCTTT. It specifies CSVETGVIAEAFF. The chain is built from TRBV29-1 and TRBJ1-1, with 8 bases fitting TRBD1. CDR1 and CDR2 from the germline V gene are SQVTM and ANQGSEA. The CDR3 extends over 13 amino acids. Trimming cost V 3 bases and J 6 bases; bases outside gene matches: 6.

The CDR3 DNA sequence: TGTGCCATCAGTGAATGGGACAGGGGGCGGATGAACACTGAAGCTTTCTTT. This translates into CAISEWDRGRMNTEAFF. The chain employs TRBV10-3 and TRBJ1-1; 12 bases match TRBD1. Germline assignment: CDR1 ENHRY and CDR2 SYGVKD. J gave up 0 bases and V 3 bases, and 5 bases lay outside the gene matches. The CDR3 is 17 amino acids.

This sequence joins TRBV7-2 and TRBJ1-1; 7 nucleotides line up with TRBD1. This CDR3 comprises 14 residues. Germline trimming cut 6 bases from V and 5 bases from J; bases unmatched to any gene: 9. Germline CDR1 and CDR2: SGHTA and FQGNSA. The CDR3 protein is CASRPTGRGTEAFF. The CDR3 bases are TGTGCCAGCAGGCCGACAGGGCGGGGGACTGAAGCTTTCTTT.

The chain joins TRBV6-5 to TRBJ1-2; 7 bases map to TRBD1. Germline V gives CDR1 MNHEY, CDR2 SVGAGI. The CDR3 spans 14 residues. Germline trimming cut 7 bases from V and 5 bases from J; bases unmatched to any gene: 10. The chain's CDR3 is CASTPLQGGYGYTF. The CDR3 DNA reads as TGTGCCAGCACCCCCCTTCAGGGGGGGTATGGCTACACCTTC.

V is TRBV6-1 and J is TRBJ1-5; perhaps TRBD1 as D (6 bases). The CDR3 extends over 17 amino acids. Germline loops: CDR1 MNHNS, CDR2 SASEGT. V was shortened by 3 bases and J by 3 bases, with 18 bases between the two germline ends. The CDR3 reads CASSEGGETGINQPQHF. DNA for the CDR3: TGTGCCAGCAGTGAGGGGGGCGAAACAGGGATCAATCAGCCCCAGCATTTT.

The J gene is TRBJ1-1, the V gene TRBV6-5; no definite D call. V dropped 7 bases and J dropped 1 base, with 10 bases sitting between them. The CDR3 totals 13 residues. The germline gives CDR1 MNHEY, CDR2 SVGAGI. The CDR3 spells CASIIPKNTEAFF. The CDR3 DNA reads TGTGCCAGCATCATCCCCAAGAACACTGAAGCTTTCTTT.

The chain employs TRBV19 and TRBJ2-7, with D maybe TRBD1 (6 bases). The V end was cut by 5 bases, the J end by 4 bases, with 12 bases between. There are 13 residues in the CDR3. The germline gives CDR1 LNHDA, CDR2 SQIVND (reference sequence). The CDR3 DNA follows: TGTGCCAGTAGTTCACAGGGTGGTTACGAGCAGTACTTC. Translated: CASSSQGGYEQYF. The entire variable domain, with the rest obtained from reference TRBV19 and TRBJ2-7, is as follows: DGGITQSPKYLFRKEGQNVTLSCEQNLNHDAMYWYRQDPGQGLRLIYYSQIVNDFQKGDIAEGYSVSREKKESFPLTVTSAQKNPTAFYLCASSSQGGYEQYFGPGTRLTVT.

This sequence joins TRBV3-1 (or the pseudogene TRBV3-2) and TRBJ1-6; D ambiguous. V lost 4 bases and J 11 bases, leaving 9 bases between the germline ends. There are 12 residues in the CDR3. Looked up from germline, CDR1 is LGHDT and CDR2 is YNNKEL (reference sequence). Here the CDR3 reads CASSLHAAPLHF. CDR3 nucleotide sequence: TGTGCCAGCAGCCTACATGCGGCACCCCTCCACTTT.

V gene TRBV9 combines with J gene TRBJ2-5; 8 bases line up with TRBD2. The CDR3 covers 16 residues. Unmatched junction bases numbered 13, after V lost 4 bases and J lost 5 bases. CDR1 and CDR2 (germline): SGDLS, YYNGEE. Here the CDR3 DNA reads TGTGCCAGCAGCCCGCGGGAGGCAGGGTATGCGGAGACCCAGTACTTC. Residues: CASSPREAGYAETQYF.

The rearrangement uses TRBV10-3 and TRBJ1-6; 7 nucleotides line up with TRBD1. The CDR3 spans 14 residues. The ends lost 6 bases at V and 5 bases at J; junction bases unmatched: 4. The germline V gene encodes CDR1 ENHRY and CDR2 SYGVKD. The CDR3 DNA follows: TGTGCCATCAGCGACAGGGAAGATAATTCACCCCTCCACTTT. Encoded protein: CAISDREDNSPLHF.

This clone has just one count. This sequence joins TRBV5-1 and TRBJ1-1; D is unresolved. Germline V lookup: CDR1 SGHRS, CDR2 YFSETQ. V was shortened by 4 bases and J by 0 bases, with 10 bases between the two germline ends. The CDR3 consists of 14 residues. CDR3 region: CASSGSNMNTEAFF. CDR3 bases: TGCGCCAGCAGCGGGAGCAACATGAACACTGAAGCTTTCTTT.

The rearrangement uses TRBV29-1 and TRBJ1-3; no clear D. This CDR3 has 13 residues. The ends were cut back, 7 bases at V and 4 bases at J, with 14 bases in the middle. In germline, CDR1 is SQVTM, CDR2 ANQGSEA. CDR3 bases: TGCAGCGCCCTTTGGTCTTTGGGAAACACCATATATTTT. It codes for CSALWSLGNTIYF.

The chain employs TRBV5-1 and TRBJ1-1; the D gene is possibly TRBD1 (5 bases). This CDR3 has 13 residues. Germline loops: CDR1 SGHRS, CDR2 YFSETQ. V was pared by 0 bases and J by 5 bases, with 8 bases between. This CDR3 is CASSLGRATEAFF. Here the CDR3 DNA reads TGCGCCAGCAGCTTGGGCAGGGCTACTGAAGCTTTCTTT.

This clone showed up just a few times. DNA of the CDR3: TGTGCCAGCAGCCAAAGCAGAGGGACAGGGGCAGGTGAGCAGTACTTC. It translates to CASSQSRGTGAGEQYF. The V gene is TRBV14, the J gene TRBJ2-7; 10 bases match TRBD1. Germline CDR1 is SGHDN and CDR2 is FVKESK. V trimming: 2 bases; J trimming: 7 bases; junction bases outside the gene matches: 11. The CDR3 runs 16 residues.

The chain couples TRBV5-1 to TRBJ2-1, with unresolved D. Germline V gene sequence: CDR1 SGHRS, CDR2 YFSETQ. Trimming took off 0 bases at V and 0 bases at J, with 4 bases between the two ends. This CDR3 comprises 14 residues. DNA for the CDR3: TGCGCCAGCAGCTTGGGGGACTCCTACAATGAGCAGTTCTTC. Translating gives CASSLGDSYNEQFF.

The chain is built from TRBV27 and TRBJ2-2, with D possibly being TRBD1 (6 bases). The CDR3 extends over 16 amino acids. Germline V gene data show CDR1 as MNHEY and CDR2 as SMNVEV (reference sequence). V lost 0 bases and J lost 1, with 9 bases in between. The CDR3 sequence: CASSLSTGRNTGELFF. DNA for the CDR3: TGTGCCAGCAGTTTATCGACAGGTCGGAACACCGGGGAGCTGTTTTTT.

The chain has TRBV7-6 and TRBJ1-4; D possibly corresponds to TRBD1 (5 bases). Germline values: CDR1 SGHVS, CDR2 FNYEAQ. There are 16 residues in the CDR3. V lost 3 bases and J 4 bases, leaving 15 bases between the germline ends. This chain's CDR3 is CASSFGWAGINEKLFF. The CDR3 DNA reads as TGTGCCAGCAGCTTTGGATGGGCAGGGATTAATGAAAAACTGTTTTTT. The variable domain in full, completed from reference TRBV7-6 and TRBJ1-4, reads GAGVSQSPRYKVTKRGQDVALRCDPISGHVSLYWYRQALGQGPEFLTYFNYEAQQDKSGLPNDRFSAERPEGSISTLTIQRTEQRDSAMYRCASSFGWAGINEKLFFGSGTQLSVL.

The genes are TRBV5-1 and TRBJ1-2, with 8 bases identical to TRBD1. V dropped 4 bases and J dropped 4; count of bases not matched to a gene: 6. The CDR3 totals 14 residues. The germline CDR1 and CDR2 sequences are SGHRS and YFSETQ. CDR3 nucleotide sequence: TGCGCCAGCAGCGGAGGACAGGGTGTCTATGGCTACACCTTC. The encoded protein is CASSGGQGVYGYTF.

This sequence joins TRBV30 and TRBJ1-1, with 7 bases fitting TRBD1. The V and J ends lost 8 bases and 1 base, in that order; junction bases with no gene match: 7. Germline CDR1 is GTSNPN and CDR2 is SVGIG (reference sequence). The CDR3 is made up of 13 amino acids. The CDR3 bases are TGTGCCGGGTACGGGACAGCGAACACTGAAGCTTTCTTT. Its translation is CAGYGTANTEAFF.

The chain is built from TRBV7-2 and TRBJ1-3; D may be TRBD1 (6 bases). This CDR3 is built from 18 residues. Trimming took 0 bases from V and 4 from J, leaving 19 bases between them. Germline V gene data show CDR1 as SGHTA and CDR2 as FQGNSA. CDR3 residues: CASSLALSGGRLGNTIYF. The CDR3 DNA follows: TGTGCCAGCAGCTTAGCGCTATCTGGGGGGCGCTTAGGAAACACCATATATTTT. The whole variable domain, remainder taken from reference TRBV7-2 and TRBJ1-3, is GAGVSQSPSNKVTEKGKDVELRCDPISGHTALYWYRQSLGQGLEFLIYFQGNSAPDKSGLPSDRFSAERTGGSVSTLTIQRTQQEDSAVYLCASSLALSGGRLGNTIYFGEGSWLTVV.

The V call is TRBV30, the J call TRBJ2-3; unclear D gene. The V end lost 0 bases, the J end lost 2 bases, and 9 bases lay between the germline ends. The CDR3 is 14 amino acids. The germline CDR1 and CDR2 sequences are GTSNPN and SVGIG (reference sequence). DNA of the CDR3: TGTGCCTGGAGTGTAGGGCAGATCACAGATACGCAGTATTTT. This sequence encodes CAWSVGQITDTQYF. Supplemented by reference TRBV30 and TRBJ2-3, the full variable domain reads SQTIHQWPATLVQPVGSPLSLECTVEGTSNPNLYWYRQAAGRGLQLLFYSVGIGQISSEVPQNLSASRPQDRQFILSSKKLLLSDSGFYLCAWSVGQITDTQYFGPGTRLTVL.